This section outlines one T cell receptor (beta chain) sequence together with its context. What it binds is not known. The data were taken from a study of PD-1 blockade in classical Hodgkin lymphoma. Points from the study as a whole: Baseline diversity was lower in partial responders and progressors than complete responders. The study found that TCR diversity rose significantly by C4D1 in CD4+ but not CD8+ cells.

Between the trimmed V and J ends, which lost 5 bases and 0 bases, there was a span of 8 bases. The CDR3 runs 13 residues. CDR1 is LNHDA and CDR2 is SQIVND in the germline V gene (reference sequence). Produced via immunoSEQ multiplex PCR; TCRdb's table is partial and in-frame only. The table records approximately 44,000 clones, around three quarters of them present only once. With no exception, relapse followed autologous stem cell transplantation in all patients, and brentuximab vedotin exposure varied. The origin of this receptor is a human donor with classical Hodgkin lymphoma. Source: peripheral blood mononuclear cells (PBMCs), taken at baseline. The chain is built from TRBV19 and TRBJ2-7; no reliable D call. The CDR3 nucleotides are TGTGCCAGTAGTTACCGACACTCCTACGAGCAGTACTTC. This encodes CASSYRHSYEQYF.